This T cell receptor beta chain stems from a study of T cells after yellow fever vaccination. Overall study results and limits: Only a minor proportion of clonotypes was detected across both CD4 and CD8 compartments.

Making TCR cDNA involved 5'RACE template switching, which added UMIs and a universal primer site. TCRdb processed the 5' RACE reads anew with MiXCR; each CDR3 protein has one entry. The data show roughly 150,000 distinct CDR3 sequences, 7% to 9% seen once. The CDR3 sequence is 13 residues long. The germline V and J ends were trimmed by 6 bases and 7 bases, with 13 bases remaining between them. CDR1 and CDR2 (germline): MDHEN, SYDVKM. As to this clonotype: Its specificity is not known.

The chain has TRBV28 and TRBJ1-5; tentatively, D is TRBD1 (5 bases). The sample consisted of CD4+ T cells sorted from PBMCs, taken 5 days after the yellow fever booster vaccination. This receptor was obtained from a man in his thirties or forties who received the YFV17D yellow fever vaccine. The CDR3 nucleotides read TGTGCCAGCAGCCGGGGGGTGGGACAGCCCCAGCATTTT. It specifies CASSRGVGQPQHF.